This T cell receptor beta chain is from a study of blood T cell repertoires in COVID-19 (dated by TCRdb to the early 2020s). For the wider study: Samples from collaborators originated in the United States, Italy and Spain and spanned both the acute and convalescent phases of COVID-19. The prospective study material was composed of cDNA or gDNA derived from T cells, B-cell-depleted T cells, or PBMCs. Subjects who had been exposed to COVID-19, were actively infected with it, or had recovered from it provided the deeply sampled blood TCRbeta repertoires that made up the dataset. The repertoires were released in a freely available public database meant as a resource for research on the immune response to SARS-CoV-2. The samples were drawn from two sources: the first 160 participants of the ongoing ImmuneRACE study, and 1,254 subjects contributed by 6 global collaborators. The sample metadata nearly always contained a de-identified subject ID, COVID-19 status, age in years and sex. HLA class I and class II types, where available, came from metadata supplied by the sample provider rather than from assay-based typing.

Points the paper makes about the study in general: How much clinical and demographic metadata was included differed by source and by participant, and the metadata was provided uncurated.

TCRbeta CDR3 regions were amplified from genomic DNA using the immunoSEQ Assay, a bias-controlled multiplex PCR. The original pipeline was this. The number of nucleated cells in each sample was estimated from the amplification of reference gene primers within the assay. Sequence reads were collapsed and filtered to measure the absolute abundance of every unique TCRbeta CDR3 rearrangement. Productive Simpson clonality was computed per sample as the square root of Simpson's diversity index over productive rearrangements. The source is immuneACCESS, and TCRdb retained only in-frame sequences with V and J called. Part of the clones is not carried over; for the studies checked, unresolved V genes explain less than half of this, and the remainder is unexplained. V, J and clone size reflect that table, while D and trimming were determined from the DNA. The sample table contains approximately 290,000 clones; only one count was recorded for around 92% of them. Around 10% of the sample is held by the ten biggest clonotypes.

One collaborating source in Seattle enrolled patients while the patients were actively infected and followed the patients over time throughout the course of disease. Each collaborating institution followed its own protocols to collect whole blood in K2EDTA tubes. Collaborator samples were shipped for TCRbeta analysis as frozen whole blood, isolated PBMCs, or DNA extracted from either sample type. In the case of this clone: No cognate antigen has been identified for it. The sample holds no much larger clone one base away, and base qualities are not on file.

The junction carries 13 bases between V and J, which are trimmed by 4 bases and 1 base respectively. The germline V gene provides CDR1 WSHSY and CDR2 SAAADI. Measured from the cysteine to the phenylalanine, the CDR3 is 15 residues long. Solely the CDR3 DNA is kept, with 45 bases framed from the first base. This TCR came from a woman in her twenties or thirties with COVID-19, enrolled during active disease. The sequencing sample was made of peripheral blood. This chain joins TRBV10-2 to TRBJ2-5; the D gene is perhaps TRBD1, on 5 matching bases. The sequenced DNA: TGCGCCAGCAGTGTGACGACAGTTTTCCAAGAGACCCAGTACTTC. This translates into CASSVTTVFQETQYF.